The 5 T cell receptor beta chains in this list originate from one sample, sequenced in a study of T cells expressing NK-cell markers. For each CDR3 protein, TCRdb gives one entry from its re-call of the 5' RACE reads, without DNA. Seen in this sample are about 5,100 distinct CDR3 sequences; the ten most common clones hold 13% to 15%. The sample taken for sequencing was blood T cells: a sorted CD56 or NKG2C T cell subset, CD4+ or CD8+ T cells, or bulk PBMC T cells (not recorded which). Receptors originate from a man between 18 and 35 years old in good health.

The CDR3 here is CASSLREGTYNEQFF. The rearrangement uses TRBV5-1 and TRBJ2-1; the TCRdb D gene call, TRBD2, has no DNA to confirm it. Germline CDR1 reads SGHRS; CDR2 reads YFSETQ. The CDR3 contains 15 residues.

The chain joins TRBV7-2 to TRBJ1-2; TCRdb designates TRBD1, a call that cannot be tested without DNA. Germline values: CDR1 SGHTA, CDR2 FQGNSA. The CDR3 consists of 13 residues. The CDR3 protein is CASSPGGRDGYTF.

V gene TRBV7-6 combines with J gene TRBJ2-1; TCRdb's assignment of TRBD1 cannot be checked, as there is no DNA. Germline CDR1 and CDR2: SGHVS and FNYEAQ. The CDR3 extends over 14 amino acids. CDR3: CASSLEGMGLEQFF.

This clonotype registers medium-sized by frequency. The rearrangement uses TRBV4-1 and TRBJ1-3. The CDR3 length is 14 residues. CDR1 is MGHRA and CDR2 is YSYEKL in the germline V gene. The CDR3 protein is CASSQRQTGNTIYF.

This clonotype is identified as medium-sized from frequency. V usage is TRBV11-2 and J usage is TRBJ2-7; lacking DNA, the TRBD2 call made by TCRdb goes unchecked. This CDR3 is 15 amino acids long. Germline V gene sequence: CDR1 SGHAT, CDR2 FQNNGV. The CDR3 is CASSLVYGPEREQYF.